Sequencing of this T cell receptor (beta chain) was carried out in a study of siplizumab effects on memory and regulatory T cells. General study results and limits: Memory cells that were CD4+ and unstimulated gave rise to alloreactive sequences, which siplizumab significantly reduced.

Notes on this clone: Antigen specificity is unknown.

CDR3 length: 14 amino acids. Germline-derived CDR1 and CDR2 are MNHEY and SVGAGI. Trimming pared 3 bases from V and 4 bases from J, leaving 10 bases between. Clones were read by immunoSEQ multiplex PCR, and TCRdb kept only the in-frame ones, dropping some. This sample carries about 26,000 clones, around 83% of them seen once, and the ten largest clones take 24%. This sequence joins TRBV6-5 and TRBJ1-5; D perhaps matches TRBD1 (6 bases). The TCR sequence derives from a human donor in good health. The sequencing input was memory CD4+ T cells sorted from blood. CDR3 in DNA: TGTGCCAGCAGTTATCGGGGGGCGAATCAGCCCCAGCATTTT. Amino acids: CASSYRGANQPQHF.